This entry features one T cell receptor (beta chain) sequence. The data were obtained in a study of blood T cell repertoires in COVID-19. Study details: Acute and convalescent COVID-19 samples came from the United States, Italy and Spain.

In germline, CDR1 is MNHEY, CDR2 SVGAGI. This CDR3 comprises 14 residues. V shed 7 bases and J shed 9 bases, with 21 bases lying between them. Profiling relied on immunoSEQ multiplex PCR, and the TCRdb table lists in-frame clones only, not all of them. Of some 220,000 clones detected, 80% to 85% appear once; the ten largest clones hold approximately 2.5%. The chain recombines TRBV6-5 with TRBJ2-5; D remains unclear. The TCR sequence derives from a woman aged 55-75 years with acute or convalescent COVID-19. Sequenced material: peripheral blood. CDR3 in amino acids: CASNPASLLSPQYF. The CDR3 bases are TGTGCCAGCAACCCCGCTAGTCTTTTGTCGCCCCAGTACTTC.